The clone carrying this TCR beta chain was found many times. The sample is drawn from a study of T cell repertoires in cytomegalovirus infection. Germline V lookup: CDR1 SGHVS, CDR2 FQNEAQ. There are 15 residues in the CDR3. The V end was cut by 1 base, the J end by 4 bases, with 13 bases between. Via MiXCR, TCRdb re-called the reads, giving one row per CDR3 protein. The sample comprises about 450,000 distinct CDR3 sequences, roughly 30% of which are singletons, and roughly an eighth rests with the top ten. Sample: PBMCs. The chain recombines TRBV7-8 with TRBJ1-1; D is possibly TRBD1 (6 bases). This clonotype was sampled from a human donor in good health (CMV status not recorded). Some clones in this sample may be carry-over from other donors' samples. CDR3 nucleotides: TGTGCCAGCAGCTTAGTGAAGGGGGGAGTCACTGAAGCTTTCTTT. Encoded protein: CASSLVKGGVTEAFF.